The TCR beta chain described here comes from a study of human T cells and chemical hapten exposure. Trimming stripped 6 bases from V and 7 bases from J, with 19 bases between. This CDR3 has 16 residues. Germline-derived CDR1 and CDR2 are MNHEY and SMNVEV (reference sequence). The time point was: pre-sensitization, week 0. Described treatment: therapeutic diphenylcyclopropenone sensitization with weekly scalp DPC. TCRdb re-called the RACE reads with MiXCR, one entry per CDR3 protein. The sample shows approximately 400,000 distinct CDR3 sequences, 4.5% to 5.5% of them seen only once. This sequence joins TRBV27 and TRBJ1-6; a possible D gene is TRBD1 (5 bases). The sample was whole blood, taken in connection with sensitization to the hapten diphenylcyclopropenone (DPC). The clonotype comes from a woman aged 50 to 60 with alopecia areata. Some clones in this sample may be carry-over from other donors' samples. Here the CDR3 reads CASSPRPAGTNSPLHF. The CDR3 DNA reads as TGTGCCAGCAGCCCTCGACCGGCAGGGACGAATTCACCCCTCCACTTT.